This TCR beta chain was sequenced during a study of Graves' ophthalmopathy and Graves' hyperthyroidism (dated by TCRdb to 2017 to 2018). Turning to the overall study: Peripheral blood was collected at initial diagnosis, prior to any treatment. In total, 135 blood samples were TCR-sequenced: around 42 ophthalmopathy, under 85 hyperthyroidism and some 17 hyperthyroidism-to-ophthalmopathy patients. An independent validation cohort was composed of fewer than 20 hyperthyroidism patients and more than 15 patients who later progressed from hyperthyroidism to ophthalmopathy. In five to seven hyperthyroidism patients, T-cell repertoires of thyroid tissue and blood were compared. The study used signatures of the TCR beta repertoire to tell Graves' ophthalmopathy apart from Graves' hyperthyroidism and to predict which patients would progress to ophthalmopathy. Once sampling was done, hyperthyroidism patients were given methimazole at a starting dose of 30 mg daily, while ophthalmopathy patients were given high-dose intravenous methylprednisolone. For training and testing, the 110 or so patients in the discovery cohort were randomly divided in a 7:3 ratio. To explore V-J signatures that separate ophthalmopathy from hyperthyroidism, a discovery set of more than 95 patients was enrolled, consisting of about 41 with ophthalmopathy and fewer than 60 with stable hyperthyroidism. The study at large found these results: No statistical method was used to predetermine the sample size, and group allocation was not hidden from the investigators. In validation, the model predicted ophthalmopathy progression with roughly 68% sensitivity and about 73% specificity; roughly 12 predicted patients were CT-confirmed with GO in a median of around 6 months. Most expanded thyroid clonotypes with frequency above 0.001 were also detected in blood, suggesting blood repertoires may reflect the thyroid immune response. In cross-validation, the 13-signature model distinguished ophthalmopathy from stable hyperthyroidism with nearly 90% sensitivity and 81% to 83% specificity, and in the test set the corresponding values were roughly 80% and 76%.

For repertoire sequencing, the TCR beta CDR3 regions were amplified from RNA transcripts. A first-round RT-PCR used HTBI primers with the Qiagen OneStep RT-PCR kit, followed by a second-round multiplex PCR, size selection and purification. The libraries underwent paired-end sequencing with 100 bp reads on an Illumina HiSeq2000. From the authors' description of their analysis: SOAPnuke was used to process the reads, throwing out any read that had adapters, had uncalled bases, had a mean Phred below 15, or lacked an exact constant-primer or identifier match. COPE v1.2.5 was used to merge the high-quality paired reads. Unique nucleotide sequences were defined as clonotypes and aligned to IMGT TRB V, D and J references using MiTCR v1.1. Analysis was restricted to V-J combinations with a frequency above 0.0001, which covered about 99% of repertoires. For each V-J combination, a TCR clonal expansion and chaos score was defined as the ratio of F50 clonal expansion to chaos observed in the TCRdist matrix. Welch's t-statistics and random forest were used to reduce features to more than ten V-J combinations, which were fed into a naive Bayes classifier. The similarity between thyroid and blood repertoires was quantified using the Morisita-Horn index. TCRdb ran its own pipeline on the public reads, namely fastp trimming at Q25 and MiXCR clone calling, and kept in-frame beta chains. Rows with a matching CDR3 protein are joined into one entry that keeps the most common DNA and genes. The V and J calls were determined by TCRdb, not by the authors. This sample gives around 400,000 distinct CDR3 sequences in total; more than 20% of them show up just once. The ten largest clones take up around 3% of the sample.

From the cysteine up to the phenylalanine, the CDR3 has a length of 13 residues. CDR3 DNA only is kept here, 39 bases in frame from base 1. Germline trimming amounts to 7 bases on V and 2 bases on J, with 5 as the count of junction bases outside the gene matches. CDR1 and CDR2 were assigned from the germline V gene as SQVTM and ANQGSEA. Hyperthyroidism was considered stable if no progression to ophthalmopathy occurred within 18 months of follow-up. Hyperthyroidism patients were newly diagnosed, with disease duration under 2 months, and aged 18 to 65 years. Patients with other autoimmune diseases, uncontrolled infections, pregnancy or lactation were excluded. Clinical symptoms, serum thyroxine, TRAb, thyroid ultrasound and orbital computed tomography were used for diagnosis. PBMCs were isolated from 8 to 10 ml of fresh peripheral blood by Ficoll-Paque density gradient centrifugation. Trizol reagent was used to extract the total RNA, and its quality was then checked on an Agilent 2100 Bioanalyzer.

This clonotype was found many times. It lacks a known antigen. No much larger clone is present one base from it, and per-base qualities are unavailable. The TCR originated in a woman aged 18-30 years with stable Graves' hyperthyroidism. Donor details come from another sample of the same person, matched by shared clones. Sequencing used peripheral blood. The V and J genes are TRBV29-1 and TRBJ1-3; TRBD1 agrees with 7 junctional bases. The DNA is as follows: TGCAGCGCTACGGGGACAGCTGGAAACACCATATATTTT. Its protein product is CSATGTAGNTIYF.